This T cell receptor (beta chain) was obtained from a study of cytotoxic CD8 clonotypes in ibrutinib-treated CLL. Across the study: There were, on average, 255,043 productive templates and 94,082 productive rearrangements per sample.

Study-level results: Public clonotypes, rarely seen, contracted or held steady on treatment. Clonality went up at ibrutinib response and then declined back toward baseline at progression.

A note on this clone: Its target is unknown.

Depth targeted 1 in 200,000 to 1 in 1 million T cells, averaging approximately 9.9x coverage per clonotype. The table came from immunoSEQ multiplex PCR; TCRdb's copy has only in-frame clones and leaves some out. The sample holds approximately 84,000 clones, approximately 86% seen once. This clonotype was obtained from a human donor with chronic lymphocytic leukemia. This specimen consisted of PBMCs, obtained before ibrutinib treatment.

The CDR3 coding sequence is TGTGCCAGCAGTGCACTCCCCCCGGGAGCTAATGAAAAACTGTTTTTT. Protein: CASSALPPGANEKLFF. The chain carries TRBV6-1 and TRBJ1-4; D not resolved. V shed 4 bases and J shed 3 bases, with 15 bases lying between them. Germline assignment: CDR1 MNHNS and CDR2 SASEGT. This CDR3 is 16 amino acids long.